Presented here are 14 T cell receptor beta chains from one specimen sequenced in a study of early T cells in non-severe SARS-CoV-2 infection. TCRdb processed the 5' RACE reads anew with MiXCR; each CDR3 protein has one entry. The sample has under 80,000 distinct CDR3 sequences; 9.5% to 13% are singletons. Sequencing was performed on whole blood. These receptors all come from an adult who was a healthcare worker with PCR-confirmed SARS-CoV-2 infection or an uninfected control (not recorded which).

There are many counts of this clonotype. J is TRBJ1-1 and V is TRBV14; D may be TRBD1 (5 bases). The germline V gene has CDR1 SGHDN and CDR2 FVKESK. V lost 4 bases and J 2 bases, leaving 11 bases between the germline ends. This CDR3 contains 14 residues. CDR3 sequence (DNA): TGTGCCAGCAGCCTTACGCAGGGCAACACTGAAGCTTTCTTT. Its translation is CASSLTQGNTEAFF.

This clonotype was found many times. The chain is built from TRBV29-1 and TRBJ1-2; D is unclear. The CDR3 runs 11 residues. Trimming cost V 7 bases and J 4 bases, with 10 bases left between them. Germline CDR1 is SQVTM and CDR2 is ANQGSEA. The CDR3 here is CSGLGGYGYTF. The CDR3 DNA is TGCAGCGGTTTGGGAGGCTATGGCTACACCTTC.

The chain joins TRBV29-1 to TRBJ2-3; D perhaps matches TRBD2 (6 bases). The V gene's germline CDR1 is SQVTM and CDR2 ANQGSEA. The CDR3 is 13 residues long. V was shortened by 4 bases and J by 0 bases, with 8 bases between the two germline ends. CDR3 DNA sequence: TGCAGCGTTGGGGGGACTAGCACAGATACGCAGTATTTT. It codes for CSVGGTSTDTQYF.

This clonotype was seen many times. The chain combines TRBV27 with TRBJ1-3; D gene uncertain. Germline V CDR1 and CDR2: MNHEY, SMNVEV (reference sequence). The V gene lost 4 bases and the J gene lost 0 bases, with 10 bases spanning the gap. This CDR3 spans 15 amino acids. The CDR3 DNA reads TGTGCCAGCAGTTCCCGGGCTAGCTCTGGAAACACCATATATTTT. It encodes CASSSRASSGNTIYF.

This clonotype occurred a few times. The rearrangement links TRBV7-6 to TRBJ2-3; D unclear. V lost 3 bases to trimming and J lost 0 bases, with 13 bases between them. The length of the CDR3 is 16 residues. Looked up from germline, CDR1 is SGHVS and CDR2 is FNYEAQ. CDR3 sequence (DNA): TGTGCCAGCAGCTTCAAAGGAGCGATCAGCACAGATACGCAGTATTTT. This gives the protein CASSFKGAISTDTQYF. The complete variable domain, with remaining parts taken from reference TRBV7-6 and TRBJ2-3, reads GAGVSQSPRYKVTKRGQDVALRCDPISGHVSLYWYRQALGQGPEFLTYFNYEAQQDKSGLPNDRFSAERPEGSISTLTIQRTEQRDSAMYRCASSFKGAISTDTQYFGPGTRLTVL.

The chain uses TRBV5-6 and TRBJ1-2; 8 nucleotides line up with TRBD1. V dropped 4 bases and J dropped 8; count of bases not matched to a gene: 7. The CDR3 contains 13 residues. Germline V lookup: CDR1 SGHDT, CDR2 YYEEEE. CDR3 amino acids: CASSLQGAGGYTF. DNA of the CDR3: TGTGCCAGCAGCCTTCAGGGGGCTGGAGGCTACACCTTC.

In its sample, this clonotype was seen many times. The chain has TRBV20-1 and TRBJ1-4, with D unresolved. Germline loops: CDR1 DFQATT, CDR2 SNEGSKA (reference sequence). V lost 5 bases to trimming and J lost 6 bases, with 7 bases between them. This CDR3 has 11 amino acids. The CDR3 coding sequence is TGCAGTGCTGGACTATATGAAAAACTGTTTTTT. Encoded protein: CSAGLYEKLFF.

This clonotype showed up many times. The gene calls are TRBV9 and TRBJ2-7, with D possibly matching TRBD1 (5 bases). V lost 0 bases, J lost 6 bases, and 7 bases lay in between. The CDR3 has 12 amino acids. CDR1 is SGDLS and CDR2 is YYNGEE in the germline V gene. The DNA for the CDR3 is TGTGCCAGCAGCGTAGTTCAGGGCGAGCAGTACTTC. This sequence encodes CASSVVQGEQYF.

In this sample, this clonotype turned up a few times. This rearrangement joins TRBV18 to TRBJ2-5; D is unresolved. Trimming removed 6 bases from V and 3 bases from J, with 11 bases in between. Germline V gives CDR1 KGHSH, CDR2 LQKENI. The CDR3 has 13 residues. CDR3 in amino acids: CASSQPNKETQYF. CDR3 coding DNA: TGTGCCAGCTCGCAACCCAACAAAGAGACCCAGTACTTC.

This chain links TRBV4-1 with TRBJ2-7; TRBD2 matches at 10 bases. The CDR3 contains 16 residues. The germline CDR1 and CDR2 sequences are MGHRA and YSYEKL. V was clipped by 0 bases and J by 2 bases; unmatched bases: 4. In DNA, the CDR3 is TGCGCCAGCAGCCAAGAATTTAGCGGGGGGACCTACGAGCAGTACTTC. Its translation is CASSQEFSGGTYEQYF.

The rearrangement uses TRBV6-6 and TRBJ1-4; 7 bases line up with TRBD1. The J segment lost 7 bases and the V segment lost 7 bases, leaving 9 bases of the junction unmatched. The germline CDR1 and CDR2 sequences are MNHNY and SVGAGI (reference sequence). This CDR3 comprises 14 residues. The CDR3 DNA sequence: TGTGCCAGCACCCAGGGGGGAAGAGGTGAAAAACTGTTTTTT. Translation: CASTQGGRGEKLFF.

This clonotype has ten or more counts. The rearrangement joins TRBV4-1 to TRBJ2-7; the D gene is possibly TRBD2 (6 bases). V lost 0 bases, J lost 4 bases, and 16 bases lay in between. Germline CDR1 MGHRA, CDR2 YSYEKL. The CDR3 extends over 16 amino acids. For the CDR3, the DNA is TGCGCCAGCAGCCAAGATTCTTACGGGAGTAGATACGAGCAGTACTTC. Protein sequence: CASSQDSYGSRYEQYF.

This clonotype has a handful of counts. V is TRBV4-1 and J is TRBJ2-7; 9 nucleotides line up with TRBD2. CDR3 length equals 18 residues. The germline CDR1 and CDR2 sequences are MGHRA and YSYEKL. V was pared by 0 bases and J by 10 bases, with 19 bases of the junction left unmatched. The CDR3 region is CASSQERPQRGASLPQYF. The CDR3 nucleotides read TGCGCCAGCAGCCAAGAAAGGCCTCAGCGGGGGGCCTCACTACCCCAGTACTTC.

Ten or more counts support this clonotype. The chain recombines TRBV6-6 with TRBJ2-7; 8 positions agree with TRBD1. Trimming cost V 6 bases and J 4 bases; bases outside gene matches: 8. This CDR3 region has 14 residues. The germline CDR1 and CDR2 sequences are MNHNY and SVGAGI (reference sequence). The CDR3: CASRITGGMYEQYF. Here the CDR3 DNA reads TGTGCCAGCAGGATTACAGGGGGAATGTACGAGCAGTACTTC.